A selection of T cell receptor beta chains follows, all from one sample in a study of cytomegalovirus exposure and HLA in healthy donors. Produced via immunoSEQ multiplex PCR; TCRdb's table is partial and in-frame only. The table has roughly 120,000 clones, around 80% seen once. The sequenced sample was PBMCs. These receptors all come from a man aged 25-45 years in good health and CMV-seropositive. Both conserved end residues are part of each CDR3. A D gene is named only where the DNA matches it firmly. Clone sizes are given selectively: once, few, many, or a class where the clone is expanded.

TRBV7-2	TRBJ1-2	-	-	CASSLASTGLYGYTF
TRBV4-1	TRBJ2-1	TRBD2	-	CASSPNGLVGEQFF
TRBV7-2	TRBJ2-3	TRBD2	-	CASSLVFGGAGTQYF
TRBV7-3	TRBJ2-5	-	-	CASSWTVQETQYF
TRBV6-6	TRBJ1-5	TRBD1	few	CASSYPLDRGGQPQHF
TRBV18	TRBJ2-7	TRBD1	-	CASSPGTGNYEQYF
TRBV5-4	TRBJ2-7	TRBD1	few	CASTRTGSPSYEQYF
TRBV7-9	TRBJ2-1	-	-	CASSLVWENEQFF
TRBV5-1	TRBJ1-5	-	-	CASSIDSLVQPQHF
TRBV7-2	TRBJ2-7	-	-	CASSRKMRQATHEQYF
TRBV28	TRBJ1-1	-	-	CASSGEDTEAFF
TRBV19	TRBJ1-5	-	-	CASSIGAYSNQPQHF
TRBV7-9	TRBJ2-5	-	-	CASSFGQETQYF
TRBV7-6	TRBJ1-1	-	-	CASSSFPGNTEAFF
TRBV5-6	TRBJ2-2	TRBD2	-	CASSLELAGVAGELFF
TRBV19	TRBJ2-2	TRBD1	-	CASSRQGASTGELFF
TRBV28	TRBJ2-3	TRBD1	-	CASSYGTGISDTQYF
TRBV5-6	TRBJ2-5	TRBD2	-	CASGGGYQETQYF
TRBV14	TRBJ2-5	TRBD1	-	CASSRGDRGEETQYF
TRBV29-1	TRBJ1-2	TRBD1	once	CSVTGGAGGYTF
TRBV29-1	TRBJ1-1	TRBD1	few	CSVEDVGDRGVTEAFF
TRBV25-1	TRBJ1-4	-	-	CASSAGVRAEKLFF
TRBV20-1	TRBJ2-3	-	-	CSARAGDTQYF
TRBV19	-	TRBD1	-	CASKRGQGSSYEQYF
TRBV28	TRBJ1-1	TRBD1	-	CASSETGEWWTEAFF
TRBV4-3	TRBJ1-6	-	few	CASSQDRTSMSYNSPLHF
TRBV11-1	TRBJ2-2	TRBD2	-	CATSGSVNTGELFF
TRBV7-6	TRBJ2-1	-	-	CASSPLRSYNEQFF
TRBV5-8	TRBJ2-2	-	-	CASSWGPGELFF
TRBV7-3	TRBJ2-7	TRBD2	-	CASSLASGRVYEQYF
TRBV21-1	TRBJ1-4	-	few	CASSKGDRGQREKLFF
TRBV12-5	TRBJ1-6	-	-	CASGFRTGGLSPLHF
TRBV9	TRBJ1-1	-	-	CASSVAADGVRTEAFF
TRBV6-5	TRBJ2-1	TRBD1	-	CASTAGQGSYNEQFF
TRBV27	TRBJ2-1	-	-	CASSFGGTYNEQFF